The clone carrying this TCR beta chain has a single count. This sample stems from a study of blood T cell repertoires in COVID-19. Study-wide context: Sites across the United States, Italy and Spain contributed samples from acute and convalescent COVID-19. T cells, B-cell-depleted T cells, or PBMCs supplied cDNA or gDNA.

Methods used by the authors: Nucleated cell counts were estimated from reference gene primer amplification. Using immunoSEQ multiplex PCR, the repertoire was profiled, and TCRdb retains in-frame clones only, with some absent. V and J calls and clone size are those listed in that table; D and trimming were worked out from the DNA. The sample includes nearly 350,000 clones, over 70% of them seen just once. The sequencing sample was made of peripheral blood. The clonotype was recovered from a man aged 30 to 39 with active or convalescent COVID-19.

The CDR3 DNA follows: TGTGCCAGCAACTCCGAGGGCGGGACTAATGAAAAACTGTTTTTT. Protein sequence: CASNSEGGTNEKLFF. The chain recombines TRBV28 with TRBJ1-4, with no clear D. With 7 bases removed from V and 2 bases from J, the gap between germline ends came to 14 bases. Germline values: CDR1 MDHEN, CDR2 SYDVKM. This CDR3 comprises 15 residues.